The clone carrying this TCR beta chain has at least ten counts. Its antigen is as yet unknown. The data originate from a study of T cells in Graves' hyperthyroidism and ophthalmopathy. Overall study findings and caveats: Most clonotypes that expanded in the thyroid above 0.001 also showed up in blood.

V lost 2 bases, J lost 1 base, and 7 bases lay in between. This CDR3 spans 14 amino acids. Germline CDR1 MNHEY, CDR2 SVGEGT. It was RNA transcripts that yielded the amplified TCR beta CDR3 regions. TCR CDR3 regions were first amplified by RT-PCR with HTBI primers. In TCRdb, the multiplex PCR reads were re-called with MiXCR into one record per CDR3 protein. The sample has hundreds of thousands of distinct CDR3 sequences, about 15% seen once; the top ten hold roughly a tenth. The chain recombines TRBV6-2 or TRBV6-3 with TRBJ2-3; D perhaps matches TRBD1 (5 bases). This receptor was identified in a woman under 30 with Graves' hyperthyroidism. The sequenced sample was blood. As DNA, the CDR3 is TGTGCCAGCAGTTACCGACAGCGCACAGATACGCAGTATTTT. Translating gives CASSYRQRTDTQYF.